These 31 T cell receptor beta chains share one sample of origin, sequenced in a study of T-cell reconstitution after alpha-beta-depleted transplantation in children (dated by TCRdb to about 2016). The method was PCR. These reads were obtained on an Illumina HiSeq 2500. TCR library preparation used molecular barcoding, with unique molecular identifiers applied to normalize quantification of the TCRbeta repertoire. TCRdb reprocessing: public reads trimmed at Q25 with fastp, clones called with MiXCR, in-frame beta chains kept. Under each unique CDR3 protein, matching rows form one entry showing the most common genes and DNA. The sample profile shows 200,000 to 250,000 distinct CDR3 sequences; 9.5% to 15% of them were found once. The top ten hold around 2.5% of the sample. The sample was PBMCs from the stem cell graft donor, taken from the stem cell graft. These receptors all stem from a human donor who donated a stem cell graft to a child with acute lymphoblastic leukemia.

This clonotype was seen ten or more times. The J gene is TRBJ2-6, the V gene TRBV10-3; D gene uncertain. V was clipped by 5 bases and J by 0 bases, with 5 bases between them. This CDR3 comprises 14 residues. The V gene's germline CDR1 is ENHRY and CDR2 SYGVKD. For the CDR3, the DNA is TGTGCCATCAGTACAGTCTCTGGGGCCAACGTCCTGACTTTC. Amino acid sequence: CAISTVSGANVLTF.

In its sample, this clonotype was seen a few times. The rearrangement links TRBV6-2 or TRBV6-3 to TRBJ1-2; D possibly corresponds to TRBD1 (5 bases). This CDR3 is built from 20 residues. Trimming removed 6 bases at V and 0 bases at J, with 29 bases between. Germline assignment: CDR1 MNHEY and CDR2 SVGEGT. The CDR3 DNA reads TGTGCCAGCAGGCAGACGCCCTCAGGGTTAGAAGAGGCAGCTAACTATGGCTACACCTTC. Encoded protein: CASRQTPSGLEEAANYGYTF.

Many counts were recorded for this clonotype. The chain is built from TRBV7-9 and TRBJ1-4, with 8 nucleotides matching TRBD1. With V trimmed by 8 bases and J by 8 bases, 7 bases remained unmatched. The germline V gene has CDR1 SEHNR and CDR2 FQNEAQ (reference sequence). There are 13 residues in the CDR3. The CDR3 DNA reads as TGTGCCAGCGGTGGACAGGGCCACGAAAAACTGTTTTTT. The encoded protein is CASGGQGHEKLFF.

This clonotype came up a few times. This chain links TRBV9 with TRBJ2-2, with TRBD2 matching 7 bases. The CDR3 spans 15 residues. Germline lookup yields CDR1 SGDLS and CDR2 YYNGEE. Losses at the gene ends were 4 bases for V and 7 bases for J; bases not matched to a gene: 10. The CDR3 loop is CASSFTGLGDGELFF. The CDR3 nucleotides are TGTGCCAGCAGCTTCACCGGACTAGGGGACGGGGAGCTGTTTTTT. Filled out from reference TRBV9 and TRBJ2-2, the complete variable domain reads DSGVTQTPKHLITATGQRVTLRCSPRSGDLSVYWYQQSLDQGLQFLIQYYNGEERAKGNILERFSAQQFPDLHSELNLSSLELGDSALYFCASSFTGLGDGELFFGEGSRLTVL.

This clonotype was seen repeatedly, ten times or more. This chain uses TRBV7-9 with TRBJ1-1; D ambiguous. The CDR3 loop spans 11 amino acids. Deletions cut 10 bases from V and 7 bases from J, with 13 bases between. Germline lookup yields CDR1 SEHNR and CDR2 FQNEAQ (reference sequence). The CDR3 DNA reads TGTGCCACGAGCCTAGAGAGTGAAGCTTTCTTT. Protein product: CATSLESEAFF.

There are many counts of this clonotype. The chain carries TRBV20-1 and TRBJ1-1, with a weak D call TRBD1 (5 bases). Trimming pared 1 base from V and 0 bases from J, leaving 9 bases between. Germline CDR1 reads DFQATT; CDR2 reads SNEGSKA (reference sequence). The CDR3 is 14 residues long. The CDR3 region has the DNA TGCAGTGCTAGAGGGGGGGGAATGAACACTGAAGCTTTCTTT. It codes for CSARGGGMNTEAFF.

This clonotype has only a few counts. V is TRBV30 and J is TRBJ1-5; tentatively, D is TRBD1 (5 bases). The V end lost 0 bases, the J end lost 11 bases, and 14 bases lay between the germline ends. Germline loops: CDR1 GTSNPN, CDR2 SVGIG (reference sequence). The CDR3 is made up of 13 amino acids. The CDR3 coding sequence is TGTGCCTGGAGTGTACGGCGGGACGGGTCCCAGCATTTT. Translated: CAWSVRRDGSQHF.

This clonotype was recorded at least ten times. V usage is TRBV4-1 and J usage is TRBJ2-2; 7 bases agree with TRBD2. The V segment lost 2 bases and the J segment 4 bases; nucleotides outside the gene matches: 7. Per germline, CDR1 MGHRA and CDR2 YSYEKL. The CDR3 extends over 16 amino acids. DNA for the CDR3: TGCGCCAGCAGCCAAAAGCGGGACCGGACCACCGGGGAGCTGTTTTTT. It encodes CASSQKRDRTTGELFF.

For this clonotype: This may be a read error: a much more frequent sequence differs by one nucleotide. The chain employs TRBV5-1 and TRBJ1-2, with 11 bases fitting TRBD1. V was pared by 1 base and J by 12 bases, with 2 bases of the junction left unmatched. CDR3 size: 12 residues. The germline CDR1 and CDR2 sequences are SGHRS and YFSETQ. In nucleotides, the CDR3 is TGCGCCAGCAGCTTGCCGGACAGGGGGCACACCTTC. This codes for CASSLPDRGHTF.

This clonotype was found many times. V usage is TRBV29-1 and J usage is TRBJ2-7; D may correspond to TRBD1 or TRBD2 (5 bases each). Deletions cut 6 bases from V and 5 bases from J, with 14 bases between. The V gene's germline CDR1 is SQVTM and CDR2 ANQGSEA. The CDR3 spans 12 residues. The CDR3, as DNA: TGCAGCGTGGACGGGGACGTCCACGAGCAGTACTTC. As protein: CSVDGDVHEQYF.

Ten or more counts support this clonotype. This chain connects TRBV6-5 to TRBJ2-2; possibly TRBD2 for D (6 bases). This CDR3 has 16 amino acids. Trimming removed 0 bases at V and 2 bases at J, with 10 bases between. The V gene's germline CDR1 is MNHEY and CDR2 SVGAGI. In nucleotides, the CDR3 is TGTGCCAGCAGTTACTCCGGGACTCTTAACACCGGGGAGCTGTTTTTT. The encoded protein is CASSYSGTLNTGELFF.

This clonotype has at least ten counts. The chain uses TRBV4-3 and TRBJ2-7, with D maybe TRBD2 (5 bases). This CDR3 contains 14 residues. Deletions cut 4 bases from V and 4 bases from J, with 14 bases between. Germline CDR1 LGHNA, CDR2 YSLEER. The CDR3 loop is CASSLSRGFYEQYF. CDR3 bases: TGCGCCAGCAGCCTTTCCCGGGGATTTTACGAGCAGTACTTC.

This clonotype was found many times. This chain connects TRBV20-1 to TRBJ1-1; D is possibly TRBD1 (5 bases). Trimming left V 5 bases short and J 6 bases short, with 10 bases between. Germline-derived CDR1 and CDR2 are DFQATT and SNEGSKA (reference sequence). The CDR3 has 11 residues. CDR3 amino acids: CSAGGRAEAFF. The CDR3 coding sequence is TGCAGTGCTGGGGGTAGGGCTGAAGCTTTCTTT.

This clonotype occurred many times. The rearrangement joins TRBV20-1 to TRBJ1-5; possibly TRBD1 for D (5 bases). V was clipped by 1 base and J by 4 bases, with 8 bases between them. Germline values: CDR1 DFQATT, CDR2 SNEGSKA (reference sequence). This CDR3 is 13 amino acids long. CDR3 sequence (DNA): TGCAGTGCTAGAGTGGGGCCAAATCAGCCCCAGCATTTT. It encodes CSARVGPNQPQHF.

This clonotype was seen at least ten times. The CDR3 is CSALRGRGNTEAFF. In nucleotides, the CDR3 is TGCAGTGCTCTACGAGGACGGGGGAACACTGAAGCTTTCTTT. The chain combines TRBV20-1 with TRBJ1-1; D gene unclear. Trimming took off 5 bases at V and 1 base at J, with 14 bases between the two ends. This CDR3 has 14 residues. Germline CDR1 reads DFQATT; CDR2 reads SNEGSKA (reference sequence).

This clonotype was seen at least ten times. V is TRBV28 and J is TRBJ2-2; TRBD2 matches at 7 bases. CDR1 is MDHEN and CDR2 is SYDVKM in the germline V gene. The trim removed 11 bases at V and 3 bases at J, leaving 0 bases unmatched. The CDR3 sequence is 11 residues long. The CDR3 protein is CAGGDTGELFF. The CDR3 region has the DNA TGTGCCGGGGGGGACACCGGGGAGCTGTTTTTT.

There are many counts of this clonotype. The chain's CDR3 is CASSVGEASGSDEQFF. For the CDR3, the DNA is TGTGCCAGCAGTGTGGGGGAGGCTAGCGGGAGCGATGAGCAGTTCTTC. This chain joins TRBV6-4 and TRBJ2-1, with 10 positions matching TRBD2. CDR1 and CDR2 from the germline V gene are MRHNA and SNTAGT. The CDR3 consists of 16 residues. J was trimmed by 8 bases and V by 4 bases; bases with no gene match: 11.

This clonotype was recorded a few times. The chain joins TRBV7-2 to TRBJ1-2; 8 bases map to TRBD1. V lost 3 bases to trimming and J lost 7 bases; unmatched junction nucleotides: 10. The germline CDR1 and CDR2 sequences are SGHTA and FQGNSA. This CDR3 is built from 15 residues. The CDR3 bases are TGTGCCAGCAGCTTTAGGGACAGGTCCCAGTCTGGCTACACCTTC. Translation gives CASSFRDRSQSGYTF.

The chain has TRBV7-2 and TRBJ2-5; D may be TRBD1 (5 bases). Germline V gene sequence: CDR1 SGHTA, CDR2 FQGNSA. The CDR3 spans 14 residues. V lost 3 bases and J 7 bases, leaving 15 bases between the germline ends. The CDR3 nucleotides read TGTGCCAGCAGCTTGAGTGGCTCAGGGCGGACCCAGTACTTC. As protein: CASSLSGSGRTQYF.

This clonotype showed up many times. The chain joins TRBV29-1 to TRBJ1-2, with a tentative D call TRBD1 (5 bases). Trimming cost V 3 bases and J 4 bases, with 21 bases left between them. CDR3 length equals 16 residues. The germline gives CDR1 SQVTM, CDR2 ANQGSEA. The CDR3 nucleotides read TGCAGCGTTGATCCGACCGGGACGGAAAGAGTCTATGGCTACACCTTC. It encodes CSVDPTGTERVYGYTF.

The CDR3 protein is CASSYSYNRGPPNTEAFF. The CDR3 bases are TGTGCCAGCAGTTACTCGTATAACAGGGGGCCCCCGAACACTGAAGCTTTCTTT. The genes are TRBV6-5 and TRBJ1-1; the match to TRBD1 covers 9 bases. The CDR3 is 18 amino acids. The germline CDR1 and CDR2 sequences are MNHEY and SVGAGI. V was clipped by 0 bases and J by 1 base; unmatched bases: 9.

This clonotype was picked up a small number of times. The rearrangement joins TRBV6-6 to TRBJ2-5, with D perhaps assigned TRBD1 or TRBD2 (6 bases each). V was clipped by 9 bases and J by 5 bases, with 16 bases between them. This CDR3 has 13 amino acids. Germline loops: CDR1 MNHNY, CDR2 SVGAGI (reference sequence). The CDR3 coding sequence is TGTGCCAGTAGTGGAGGGGGGACGGAGACCCAGTACTTC. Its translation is CASSGGGTETQYF.

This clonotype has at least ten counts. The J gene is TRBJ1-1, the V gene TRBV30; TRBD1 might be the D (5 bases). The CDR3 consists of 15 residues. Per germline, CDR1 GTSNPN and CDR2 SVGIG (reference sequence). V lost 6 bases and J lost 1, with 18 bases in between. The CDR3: CACPDGASPNTEAFF. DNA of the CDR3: TGTGCCTGCCCAGACGGGGCCTCCCCGAACACTGAAGCTTTCTTT.

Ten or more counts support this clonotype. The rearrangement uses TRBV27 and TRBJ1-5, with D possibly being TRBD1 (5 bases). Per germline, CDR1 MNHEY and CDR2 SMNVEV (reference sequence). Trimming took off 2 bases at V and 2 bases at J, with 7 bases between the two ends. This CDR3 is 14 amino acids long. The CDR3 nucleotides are TGTGCCAGCAGTTTACAGGGTGGCAATCAGCCCCAGCATTTT. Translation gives CASSLQGGNQPQHF.

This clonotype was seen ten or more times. CDR3 sequence (DNA): TGTGCCAGCAGAACCTTCAGACAGGACTCTGGAAACACCATATATTTT. It yields the protein CASRTFRQDSGNTIYF. The gene calls are TRBV6-5 and TRBJ1-3, with D tentatively TRBD1 (6 bases). Germline V gives CDR1 MNHEY, CDR2 SVGAGI. The CDR3 sequence is 16 residues long. Deletions cut 6 bases from V and 0 bases from J, with 15 bases between.

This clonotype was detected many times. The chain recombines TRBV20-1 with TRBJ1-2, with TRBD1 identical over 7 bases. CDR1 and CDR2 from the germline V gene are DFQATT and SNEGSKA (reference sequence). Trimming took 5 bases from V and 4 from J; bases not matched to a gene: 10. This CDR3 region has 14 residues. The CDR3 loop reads CSAGKGQDFYGYTF. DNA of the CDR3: TGCAGTGCTGGAAAAGGACAGGACTTCTATGGCTACACCTTC.

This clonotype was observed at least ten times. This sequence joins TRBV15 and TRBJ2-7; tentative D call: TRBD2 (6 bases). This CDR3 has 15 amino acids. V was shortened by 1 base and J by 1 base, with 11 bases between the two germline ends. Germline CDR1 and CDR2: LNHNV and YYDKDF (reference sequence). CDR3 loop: CATSRGTSRSYEQYF. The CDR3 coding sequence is TGTGCCACCAGCAGAGGTACTAGCCGTTCCTACGAGCAGTACTTC.

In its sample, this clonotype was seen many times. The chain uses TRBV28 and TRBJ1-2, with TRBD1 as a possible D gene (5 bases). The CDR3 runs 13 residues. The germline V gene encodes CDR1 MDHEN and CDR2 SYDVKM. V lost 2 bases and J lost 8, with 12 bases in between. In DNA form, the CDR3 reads TGTGCCAGCAGTTTACCAGGGCCCGACGGCTACACCTTC. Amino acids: CASSLPGPDGYTF.

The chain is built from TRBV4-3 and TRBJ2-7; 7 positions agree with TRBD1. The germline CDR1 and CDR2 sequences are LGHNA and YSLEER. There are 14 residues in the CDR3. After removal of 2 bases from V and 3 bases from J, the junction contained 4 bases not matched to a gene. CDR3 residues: CASSQQTGIYEQYF. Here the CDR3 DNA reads TGCGCCAGCAGCCAACAGACAGGGATCTACGAGCAGTACTTC.

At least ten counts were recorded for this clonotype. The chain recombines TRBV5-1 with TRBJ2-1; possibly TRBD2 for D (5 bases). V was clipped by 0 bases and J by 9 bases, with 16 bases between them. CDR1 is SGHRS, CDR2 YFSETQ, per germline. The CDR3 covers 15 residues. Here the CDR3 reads CASSLVLGSDLEQFF. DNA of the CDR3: TGCGCCAGCAGCTTGGTACTAGGGTCCGACCTTGAGCAGTTCTTC.

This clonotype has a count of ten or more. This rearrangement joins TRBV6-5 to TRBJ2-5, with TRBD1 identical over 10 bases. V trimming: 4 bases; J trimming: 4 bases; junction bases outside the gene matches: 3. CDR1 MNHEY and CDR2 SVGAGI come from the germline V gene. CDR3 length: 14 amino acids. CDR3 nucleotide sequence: TGTGCCAGCAGTTGGGACAGGGGACTAGAGACCCAGTACTTC. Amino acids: CASSWDRGLETQYF.